Following are 2 T cell receptor beta chains from one sample sequenced in a study of blood T cell repertoires in COVID-19. Profiling relied on immunoSEQ multiplex PCR, and the TCRdb table lists in-frame clones only, not all of them. The sample shows tens of thousands of clones, approximately 75% of them seen only once. Sample: peripheral blood. All receptors come from a woman between 50 and 59 years old with acute or convalescent COVID-19.

The CDR3 DNA follows: TGTGCCAGCAGCCCAGGGGGCAATTCACCCCTCCACTTT. It encodes CASSPGGNSPLHF. V is TRBV3-1 (or the pseudogene TRBV3-2) and J is TRBJ1-6; 8 bases align to TRBD1. Germline CDR1 and CDR2: LGHDT and YNNKEL (reference sequence). V lost 4 bases and J lost 7; bases outside the gene matches: 0. CDR3 size: 13 residues.

This clone came up a few times. The V and J genes are TRBV18 and TRBJ1-6, with TRBD1 identical over 9 bases. The CDR3 is 18 residues long. V was clipped by 6 bases and J by 4 bases; unmatched bases: 13. Germline-derived CDR1 and CDR2 are KGHSH and LQKENI. CDR3: CASSQTGTGNGYNSPLHF. The CDR3 DNA reads TGTGCCAGCTCCCAAACCGGGACAGGGAACGGATATAATTCACCCCTCCACTTT.